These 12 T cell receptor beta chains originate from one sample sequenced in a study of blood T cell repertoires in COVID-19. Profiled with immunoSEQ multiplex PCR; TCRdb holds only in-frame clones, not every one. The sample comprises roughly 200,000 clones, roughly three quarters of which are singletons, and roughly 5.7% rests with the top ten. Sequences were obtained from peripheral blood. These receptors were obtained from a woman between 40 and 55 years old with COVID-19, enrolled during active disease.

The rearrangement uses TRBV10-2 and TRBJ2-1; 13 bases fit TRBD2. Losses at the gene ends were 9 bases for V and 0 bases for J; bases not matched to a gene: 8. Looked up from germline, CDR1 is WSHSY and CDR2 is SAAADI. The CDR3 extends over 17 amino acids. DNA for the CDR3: TGCGCCAGTGAGGGACTAGCGGGGCGATCCTCCTACAATGAGCAGTTCTTC. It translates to CASEGLAGRSSYNEQFF.

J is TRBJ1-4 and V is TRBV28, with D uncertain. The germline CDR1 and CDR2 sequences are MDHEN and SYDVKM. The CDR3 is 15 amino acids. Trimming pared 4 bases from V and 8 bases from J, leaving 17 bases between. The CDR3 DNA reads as TGTGCCAGCAGTTCCCCCCCAACCGGAGGGGAAAAACTGTTTTTT. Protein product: CASSSPPTGGEKLFF.

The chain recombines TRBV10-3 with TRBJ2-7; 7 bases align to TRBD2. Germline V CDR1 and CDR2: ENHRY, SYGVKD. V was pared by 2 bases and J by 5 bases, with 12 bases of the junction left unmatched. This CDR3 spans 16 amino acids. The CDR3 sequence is CAISEGEGKGRNEQYF. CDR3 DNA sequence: TGTGCCATCAGTGAGGGGGAGGGAAAAGGTCGAAACGAGCAGTACTTC.

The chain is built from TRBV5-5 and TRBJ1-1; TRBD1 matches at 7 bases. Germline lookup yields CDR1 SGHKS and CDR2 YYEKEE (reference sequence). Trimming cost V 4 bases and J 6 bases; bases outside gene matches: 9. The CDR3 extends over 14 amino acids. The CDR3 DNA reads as TGTGCCAGCAGCGTGACAGGGTCCTCCGCTGAAGCTTTCTTT. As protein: CASSVTGSSAEAFF.

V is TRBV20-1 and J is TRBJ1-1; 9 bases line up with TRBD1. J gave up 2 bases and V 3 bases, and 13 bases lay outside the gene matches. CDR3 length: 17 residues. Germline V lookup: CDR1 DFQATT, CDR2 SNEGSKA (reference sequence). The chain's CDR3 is CSASPADRGRINTEAFF. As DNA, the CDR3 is TGCAGTGCTAGTCCCGCGGACAGGGGCCGGATCAACACTGAAGCTTTCTTT.

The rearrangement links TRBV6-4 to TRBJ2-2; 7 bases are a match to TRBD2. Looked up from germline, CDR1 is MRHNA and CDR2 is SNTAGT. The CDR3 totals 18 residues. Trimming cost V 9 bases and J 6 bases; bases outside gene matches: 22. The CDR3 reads CARPVSVVVREGPGELFF. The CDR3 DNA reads TGTGCCAGACCCGTTAGCGTTGTTGTCAGGGAGGGCCCCGGGGAGCTGTTTTTT.

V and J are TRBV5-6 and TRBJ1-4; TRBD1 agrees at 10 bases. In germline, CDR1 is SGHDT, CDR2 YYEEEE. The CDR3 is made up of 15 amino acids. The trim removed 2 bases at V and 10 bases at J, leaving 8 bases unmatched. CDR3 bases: TGTGCCAGCAGCTTCCAAGGACAGGGGGACGGAAAACTGTTTTTT. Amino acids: CASSFQGQGDGKLFF. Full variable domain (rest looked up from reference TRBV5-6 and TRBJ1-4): DAGVTQSPTHLIKTRGQQVTLRCSPKSGHDTVSWYQQALGQGPQFIFQYYEEEERQRGNFPDRFSGHQFPNYSSELNVNALLLGDSALYLCASSFQGQGDGKLFFGSGTQLSVL.

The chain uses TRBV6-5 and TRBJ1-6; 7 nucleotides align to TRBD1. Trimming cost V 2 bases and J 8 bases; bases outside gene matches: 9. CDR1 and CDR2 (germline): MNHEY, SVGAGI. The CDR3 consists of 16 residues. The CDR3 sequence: CASSYTDKGGYSPLHF. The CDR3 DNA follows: TGTGCCAGCAGTTACACAGATAAAGGGGGCTATTCACCCCTCCACTTT.

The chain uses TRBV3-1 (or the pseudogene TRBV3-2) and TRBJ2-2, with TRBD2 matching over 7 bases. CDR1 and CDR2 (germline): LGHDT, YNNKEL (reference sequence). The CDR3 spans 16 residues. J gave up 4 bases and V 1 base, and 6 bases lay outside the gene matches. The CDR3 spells CASSQGTRRTTGELFF. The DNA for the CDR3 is TGTGCCAGCAGCCAAGGGACTAGGAGGACCACCGGGGAGCTGTTTTTT.

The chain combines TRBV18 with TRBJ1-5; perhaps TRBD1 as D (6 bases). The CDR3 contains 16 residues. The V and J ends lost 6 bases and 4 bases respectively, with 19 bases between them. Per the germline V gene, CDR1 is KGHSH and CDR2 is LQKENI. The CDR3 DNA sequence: TGTGCCAGCTCGCCAATCCAGGGAGGGGGAAATCAGCCCCAGCATTTT. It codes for CASSPIQGGGNQPQHF.

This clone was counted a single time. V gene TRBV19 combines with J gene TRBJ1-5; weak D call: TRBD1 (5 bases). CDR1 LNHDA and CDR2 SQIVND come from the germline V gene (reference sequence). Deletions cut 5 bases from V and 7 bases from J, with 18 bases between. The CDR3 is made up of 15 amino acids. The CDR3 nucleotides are TGTGCCAGTAGTCCCCTGGGGGAGGGAGAACAGCCCCAGCATTTT. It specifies CASSPLGEGEQPQHF.

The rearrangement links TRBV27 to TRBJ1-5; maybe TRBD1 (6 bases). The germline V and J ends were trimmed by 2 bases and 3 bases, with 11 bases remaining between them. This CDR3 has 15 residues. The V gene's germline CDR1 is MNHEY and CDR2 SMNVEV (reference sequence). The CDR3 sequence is CASSLTGWSNQPQHF. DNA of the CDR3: TGTGCCAGCAGTTTAACAGGGTGGTCCAATCAGCCCCAGCATTTT.